The source of this T cell receptor beta chain is a study of blood T cell repertoires in COVID-19. The CDR3 is made up of 14 amino acids. Germline-derived CDR1 and CDR2 are LNHDA and SQIVND (reference sequence). V was cut by 5 bases and J by 5 bases, with 13 bases left in between. Clones were sequenced by immunoSEQ multiplex PCR, and TCRdb holds only the in-frame ones, with some missing. The table includes over 130,000 clones, about four fifths detected once. This TCR was recovered from a woman aged 60 to 75 with acute or convalescent COVID-19. V usage is TRBV19 and J usage is TRBJ2-1, with D perhaps TRBD2 (6 bases). The sample comprised peripheral blood. The CDR3 spells CASSFLRGDNEQFF. The CDR3 nucleotides read TGTGCCAGTAGTTTTCTGCGGGGCGACAATGAGCAGTTCTTC.